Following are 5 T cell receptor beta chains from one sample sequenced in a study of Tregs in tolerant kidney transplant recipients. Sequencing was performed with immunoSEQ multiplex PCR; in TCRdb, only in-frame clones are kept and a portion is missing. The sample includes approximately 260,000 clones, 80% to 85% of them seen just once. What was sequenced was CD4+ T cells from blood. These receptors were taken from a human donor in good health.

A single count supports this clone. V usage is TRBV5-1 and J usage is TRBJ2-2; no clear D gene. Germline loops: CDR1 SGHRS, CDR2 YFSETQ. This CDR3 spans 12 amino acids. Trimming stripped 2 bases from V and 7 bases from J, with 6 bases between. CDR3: CASSLVFGELFF. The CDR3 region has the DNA TGCGCCAGCAGCTTAGTCTTCGGGGAGCTGTTTTTT.

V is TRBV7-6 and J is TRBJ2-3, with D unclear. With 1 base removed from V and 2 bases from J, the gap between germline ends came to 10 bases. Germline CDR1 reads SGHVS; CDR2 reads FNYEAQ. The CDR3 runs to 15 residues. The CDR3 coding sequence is TGTGCCAGCAGCTTAGTTGAACAGCCCACAGATACGCAGTATTTT. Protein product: CASSLVEQPTDTQYF.

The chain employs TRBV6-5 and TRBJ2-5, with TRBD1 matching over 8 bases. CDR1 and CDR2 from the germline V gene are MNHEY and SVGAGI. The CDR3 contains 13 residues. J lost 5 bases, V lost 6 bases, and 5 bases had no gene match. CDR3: CASRRQGMETQYF. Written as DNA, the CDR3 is TGTGCCAGCAGAAGACAGGGGATGGAGACCCAGTACTTC.

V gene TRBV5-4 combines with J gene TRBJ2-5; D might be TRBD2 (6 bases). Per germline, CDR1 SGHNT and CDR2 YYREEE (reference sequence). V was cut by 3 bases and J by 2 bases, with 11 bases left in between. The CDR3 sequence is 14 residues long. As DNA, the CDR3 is TGTGCCAGCAGCTCGCAGGGAGGACAAGAGACCCAGTACTTC. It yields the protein CASSSQGGQETQYF. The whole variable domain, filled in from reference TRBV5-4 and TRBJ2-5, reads ETGVTQSPTHLIKTRGQQVTLRCSSQSGHNTVSWYQQALGQGPQFIFQYYREEENGRGNFPPRFSGLQFPNYSSELNVNALELDDSALYLCASSSQGGQETQYFGPGTRLLVL.

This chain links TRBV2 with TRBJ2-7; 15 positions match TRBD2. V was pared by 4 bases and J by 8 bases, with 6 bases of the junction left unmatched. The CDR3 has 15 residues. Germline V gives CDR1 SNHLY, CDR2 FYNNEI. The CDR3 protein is CASSVEGLAGGKQYF. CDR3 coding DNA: TGTGCCAGCAGTGTTGAGGGACTAGCGGGGGGAAAGCAGTACTTC.